This paragraph covers one TCR beta chain sequence. Its antigen is still unknown. This sample is drawn from a study of cytomegalovirus exposure and HLA in healthy donors. Overall study results and limits: CMV antigen specificity of three CMV-associated chains was confirmed in vitro. Most sequenced TCRs were rare (though some public TCRs occurred in many donors). An apparent linkage of common viral pathogens to several of the most significant clusters emerged in a later analysis.

13 Jbeta primers and 60 Vbeta primers were used for the PCR. Libraries were prepared by immunoSEQ multiplex PCR; TCRdb keeps only in-frame clonotypes and omits some of them. The table shows nearly 95,000 clones, with 7.6% occurring only once. Trimming took 0 bases from V and 7 from J, leaving 9 bases between them. The CDR3 has 14 amino acids. Per the germline V gene, CDR1 is SGHAT and CDR2 is FQNNGV. This sequence was found in a man between 50 and 59 years old in good health and CMV-seronegative. The rearrangement uses TRBV11-2 and TRBJ2-2; D is unresolved. Sequenced sample: PBMCs. The CDR3 sequence: CASSLDSRFGELFF. The CDR3 DNA reads TGTGCCAGCAGCTTAGATTCGAGATTCGGGGAGCTGTTTTTT.